This T cell receptor (beta chain) was identified during a study of beta chain features in type 1 diabetes. Reverse transcribing all isolated RNA meant expressed TCRB transcripts were sequenced. Profiling relied on immunoSEQ multiplex PCR, and the TCRdb table lists in-frame clones only, not all of them. The table records around 690,000 clones, about an eighth of them present only once. Findings and limits, study-wide: Shortening that was moderate but significant affected the TCRB CDR3s of Type 1 diabetes patients in all four CD4+ subsets. There were fewer insertions and more deletions at the VDJ junctions of type 1 diabetes patients. Within the patient group, naive, central memory and Treg TCRB repertoires appeared more similar to each other than within healthy donors.

Points on this clone: Its antigen is currently unknown.

Purity above 95% was achieved in all sorted populations. Sequencing was carried out using naive CD4+ T cells from blood. The TCR sequence derives from a man in his thirties or forties with type 1 diabetes.

CDR3 loop: CASSMARNTEAFF. DNA for the CDR3: TGTGCCAGTAGTATGGCACGGAACACTGAAGCTTTCTTT. This rearrangement joins TRBV19 to TRBJ1-1; D is unclear. The ends were cut back, 3 bases at V and 1 base at J, with 6 bases in the middle. Germline V gene data show CDR1 as LNHDA and CDR2 as SQIVND (reference sequence). CDR3 size: 13 residues.